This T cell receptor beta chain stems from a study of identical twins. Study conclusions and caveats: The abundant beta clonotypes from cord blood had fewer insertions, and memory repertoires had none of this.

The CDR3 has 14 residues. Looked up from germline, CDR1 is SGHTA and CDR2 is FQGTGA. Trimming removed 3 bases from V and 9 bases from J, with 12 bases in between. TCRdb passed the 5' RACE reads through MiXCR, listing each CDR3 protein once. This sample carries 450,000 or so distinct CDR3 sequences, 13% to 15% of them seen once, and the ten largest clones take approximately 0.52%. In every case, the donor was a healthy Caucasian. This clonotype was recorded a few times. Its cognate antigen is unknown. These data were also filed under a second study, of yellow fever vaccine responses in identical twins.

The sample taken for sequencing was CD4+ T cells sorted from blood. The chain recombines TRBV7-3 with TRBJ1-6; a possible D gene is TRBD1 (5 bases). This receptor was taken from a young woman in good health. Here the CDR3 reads CASSFGGNSSPLHF. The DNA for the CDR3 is TGTGCCAGCAGCTTCGGGGGGAACTCTTCACCCCTCCACTTT.